Listed below are T cell receptor beta chains from one sample, sequenced in a study of T cell responses to AZD1222 COVID-19 vaccine. TCRdb keeps only in-frame clones here, not all; method: immunoSEQ multiplex PCR. The sample holds over 50,000 clones, 88% seen once. This material consisted of peripheral blood, taken on day 0 of AZD1222 vaccination. These receptors were taken from an adult in good health. Each CDR3 is given with its conserved first and last residue. Fields, in order: clone size, V gene, D gene, J gene, CDR3 length, CDR3 DNA, CDR3 protein. D genes are given only for firm matches. Where a row states a size, it is once, few, many or the class of an expanded clone; other rows omit it.

>NA|TRBV11-2|NA|TRBJ1-2|14
TGTGCCAGCAGCTTAACGGACTCCCAGGGGAGCTACACCTTC
CASSLTDSQGSYTF
>NA|TRBV27|NA|TRBJ2-1|15
TGTGCCAGCAGTTTCCAGCGAAGATCCTACAATGAGCAGTTCTTC
CASSFQRRSYNEQFF
>NA|TRBV4-2|NA|TRBJ1-2|13
TGTGCCAGCAGCCAAGATCCGGCGGGTGGCTACACCTTC
CASSQDPAGGYTF
>NA|TRBV9|NA|TRBJ2-1|14
TGTGCCAGCAGCACCAACACAGGGCGCAGTGAGCAGTTCTTC
CASSTNTGRSEQFF
>NA|TRBV11-3|TRBD2|TRBJ2-1|16
TGTGCCAGCAGCTTCGGGGTGCCTAGCGGGATCGATGAGCAGTTCTTC
CASSFGVPSGIDEQFF
>NA|TRBV5-1|NA|TRBJ1-1|14
TGCGCCAGCAGACGCACAGGGACCGGAGACGAAGCTTTCTTT
CASRRTGTGDEAFF
>NA|TRBV28|NA|TRBJ1-1|11
TGTGCCGCGGCAGGGCGCACTGAAGCTTTCTTT
CAAAGRTEAFF
>NA|TRBV21-1|NA|TRBJ1-5|20
TGTGCCAGCAGCAGCCGTAGACCGGGACAGGGGTTCTTAGGCAATCAGCCCCAGCATTTT
CASSSRRPGQGFLGNQPQHF
>few|TRBV2|TRBD1|TRBJ1-5|12
TGTGCCAGCCGAAACAGGGGCCAGCCCCAGCATTTT
CASRNRGQPQHF
>once|TRBV7-9|TRBD1|TRBJ1-1|12
TGTGCCAGCCACAAGCCCGACAGGGTGTCTTTCTTT
CASHKPDRVSFF
>NA|TRBV3-1/TRBV3-2|NA|TRBJ1-4|14
TGTGCCAGCAGCCCAGGGTCAACTAATGAAAAACTGTTTTTT
CASSPGSTNEKLFF
>once|TRBV4-1|TRBD1|TRBJ1-2|15
TGCGCCAGCAGCCACGCGCGACAGGGTGAACGTGGCTACACCTTC
CASSHARQGERGYTF
>NA|TRBV30|TRBD1|TRBJ2-7|14
TGTGCCTGGAAGCCCGGGACAGGGACCTACGAGCAGTACTTC
CAWKPGTGTYEQYF
>NA|TRBV5-5|TRBD2|TRBJ2-7|17
TGTGCCAGCAGCCCGAGTAACCCTAGCGGGAGAACCCACGAGCAGTACTTC
CASSPSNPSGRTHEQYF
>once|TRBV5-5|TRBD1|TRBJ2-7|15
TGTGCCAGCAGCTTGGCCGGGACAGGGGCCTACGAGCAGTACTTC
CASSLAGTGAYEQYF
>NA|TRBV6-5|NA|TRBJ1-6|13
TGTGCCAGCCGGCAGGGACGAAATTCACCCCTCCACTTT
CASRQGRNSPLHF
>NA|TRBV18|TRBD1|TRBJ2-1|15
TGTGCCAGCTCACCACCGACAGGGGGCTTTAGTGAGCAGTTCTTC
CASSPPTGGFSEQFF
>NA|TRBV4-1|NA|TRBJ1-2|14
TGCGCCAGCAGCCAAGTCGAGTCTCGTTTAGGCTACACCTTC
CASSQVESRLGYTF
>NA|TRBV21-1|NA|TRBJ1-5|15
TGTGCCAGCAGCCGCAAAAGGGTGTGCAATCAGCCCCAGCATTTT
CASSRKRVCNQPQHF
>NA|TRBV24-1|NA|TRBJ2-3|17
TGTGCCACCGATAAGGGGGAGGGACGACCTAGCACAGATACGCAGTATTTT
CATDKGEGRPSTDTQYF
>NA|TRBV19|TRBD2|TRBJ2-1|20
TGTGCCAGTAGTATTGGGCTAGCGGCACTCGACCAGCCCCTCTACAATGAGCAGTTCTTC
CASSIGLAALDQPLYNEQFF
>NA|TRBV6-5|NA|TRBJ1-1|14
TGTGCCAGCAGTTACGGACGGAAGAACACTGAAGCTTTCTTT
CASSYGRKNTEAFF
>once|TRBV4-2|NA|TRBJ1-2|19
TGTGCCAGCAGCCAAGACCCCCGATTTCTTGGGGATAACAACTATGGCTACACCTTC
CASSQDPRFLGDNNYGYTF
>NA|TRBV11-3|NA|TRBJ2-3|12
TGTGCCAGCAGCTTGCCTAGGGATACGCAGTATTTT
CASSLPRDTQYF
>NA|TRBV19|NA|TRBJ2-5|14
TGTGCCAGTAGTATACGGAGGGGGCAAGAGACCCAGTACTTC
CASSIRRGQETQYF
>NA|TRBV21-1|NA|TRBJ2-7|19
TGTGCCAGCAGCAAAGTAGGGACTAGCGGGAGGGCGCGTACATCGGAGCAGTACTTC
CASSKVGTSGRARTSEQYF
>NA|TRBV7-9|NA|TRBJ2-1|12
TGTGCCAGCAGCCCCGCCTACAATGAGCAGTTCTTC
CASSPAYNEQFF
>NA|TRBV5-4|TRBD1|TRBJ1-2|17
TGTGCCAGCAGCTTGGACGGACAGGGATACTGGAACTATGGCTACACCTTC
CASSLDGQGYWNYGYTF
>NA|TRBV11-1|NA|TRBJ2-5|13
TGTGCCAGCAGCTCCGACAGGCGAGAGACCCAGTACTTC
CASSSDRRETQYF
>NA|TRBV27|TRBD1|TRBJ2-1|14
TGTGCCAGCAGTCCCCGGGACAGGGTCTTTGAGCAGTTCTTC
CASSPRDRVFEQFF
>medium-sized|TRBV6-1|NA|TRBJ2-1|15
TGTGCCAGCAGTGATAGCGGAGAAGAGGTGAATGAGCAGTTCTTC
CASSDSGEEVNEQFF
>NA|TRBV7-2|NA|TRBJ1-6|15
TGTGCCAGCAGCTTGGAGGCAGGGTTGAATTCACCCCTCCACTTT
CASSLEAGLNSPLHF
>NA|TRBV10-2|TRBD2|TRBJ2-1|13
TGCGCCAGCAGGACTAGCGGGACGGATGGGCAGTTCTTC
CASRTSGTDGQFF
>NA|TRBV11-2|NA|TRBJ2-2|15
TGTGCCAGCAGCGGTTGGGACTGGGACACCGGGGAGCTGTTTTTT
CASSGWDWDTGELFF
>NA|TRBV6-5|NA|TRBJ1-3|14
TGTGCCAGCAACGGGGGTTACTCTGGAAACACCATATATTTT
CASNGGYSGNTIYF
>NA|TRBV7-2|NA|TRBJ1-1|13
TGTGCCAGCAGCCCCTGGGCCGGCACTGAAGCTTTCTTT
CASSPWAGTEAFF
>NA|TRBV30|NA|TRBJ1-1|14
TGTGCCTGGTTCATCCCGGGGATGAACACTGAAGCTTTCTTT
CAWFIPGMNTEAFF
>NA|TRBV30|TRBD2|TRBJ2-3|18
TGTGCCTGGACTGGACTAGCGGACCTGAACAAAATGACAGATACGCAGTATTTT
CAWTGLADLNKMTDTQYF
>NA|TRBV6-5|NA|TRBJ1-4|15
TGTGCCAGCAGTTACTCGGGGGCCCAGCGGGAAAAACTGTTTTTT
CASSYSGAQREKLFF
>once|TRBV7-6|NA|TRBJ1-2|13
TGTGCCAGCAGCCACCAGGGAATGGATGGCTACACCTTC
CASSHQGMDGYTF
>NA|TRBV18|NA|TRBJ1-1|14
TGTGCCAGCTCACCCACCGGGGGTAACACTGAAGCTTTCTTT
CASSPTGGNTEAFF
>NA|TRBV6-2/TRBV6-3|NA|TRBJ1-1|13
TGTGCCAGCAGTCCGAGGAGTGGCACTGAAGCTTTCTTT
CASSPRSGTEAFF
>NA|TRBV7-9|NA|TRBJ1-2|16
TGTGCCAGCAGCCCCGGGGTTGGGGACAAGACCTATGGCTACACCTTC
CASSPGVGDKTYGYTF
>NA|TRBV14|NA|TRBJ1-4|15
TGTGCCAGCAGCCAAGACAGCCATAGTAATGAAAAACTGTTTTTT
CASSQDSHSNEKLFF
>few|TRBV2|TRBD2|TRBJ2-7|15
TGTGCCAGCAACCCTGGGGCTAGCGGTAACTACGAGCAGTACTTC
CASNPGASGNYEQYF
>once|TRBV13|TRBD2|TRBJ2-5|16
TGTGCCAGCAGCTCTATGGTAGCGGGGATCCAAGAGACCCAGTACTTC
CASSSMVAGIQETQYF
>once|TRBV15|TRBD2|TRBJ2-7|15
TGTGCCACCAGCAGAGATCTAGCGGGAGTGTACGAGCAGTACTTC
CATSRDLAGVYEQYF
>NA|TRBV15|TRBD1|TRBJ2-7|13
TGTGCCACTCGCAGGGGGCAAGCCTACGAGCAGTACTTC
CATRRGQAYEQYF
>NA|TRBV7-8|TRBD2|TRBJ2-5|17
TGTGCCAGCAGCCGCCGGGGTAGCGGGAGATCGTTAGAGACCCAGTACTTC
CASSRRGSGRSLETQYF
>NA|TRBV11-1|TRBD1|TRBJ1-1|16
TGTGCCAGCAGCCGAACAGGGGGCGGTCAGAACACTGAAGCTTTCTTT
CASSRTGGGQNTEAFF
>NA|TRBV11-3|NA|TRBJ2-1|17
TGTGCCAGCAGTTCCTCTTGGGGGGACACAACGGTCAATGAGCAGTTCTTC
CASSSSWGDTTVNEQFF
>once|TRBV29-1|NA|TRBJ2-1|14
TGCAGCGTTGATAAGGACTTCTCCTACAATGAGCAGTTCTTC
CSVDKDFSYNEQFF
>few|TRBV7-2|NA|TRBJ1-3|15
TGTGCCAGCAGCTTAGTTGCGGACTCTGGAAACACCATATATTTT
CASSLVADSGNTIYF
>NA|TRBV7-2|TRBD2|TRBJ2-2|18
TGTGCCAGCAGCGTGATGCCGAGCGGGAGGGCCGGTACCGGGGAGCTGTTTTTT
CASSVMPSGRAGTGELFF
>NA|TRBV19|TRBD1|TRBJ2-5|14
TGTGCCAGTAGACAGGCAGGGGGCATGGAGACCCAGTACTTC
CASRQAGGMETQYF
>NA|TRBV18|TRBD1|TRBJ2-1|16
TGTGCCAGCTCACCAAGAGTAGCGACAGGGGGGAATGAGCAGTTCTTC
CASSPRVATGGNEQFF
>NA|TRBV4-1|TRBD1|TRBJ1-3|20
TGCGCCAGCAGCCAAGGAGAAGACAGGGACGCCCCGTTCTCTGGAAACACCATATATTTT
CASSQGEDRDAPFSGNTIYF
>once|TRBV7-2|NA|TRBJ2-1|19
TGTGCCAGCAGCCCCCGGGACAGGGGTCTAGCGGGAGGAATTGGTGAGCAGTTCTTC
CASSPRDRGLAGGIGEQFF